This T cell receptor beta chain is from a study of T cells in Graves' hyperthyroidism and ophthalmopathy. This clonotype was found many times. Amplification yielded TCR beta CDR3 regions, with RNA transcripts as the source. Initially, a first-round RT-PCR of the TCR CDR3 employed the HTBI primer set. TCRdb re-called the multiplex PCR reads with MiXCR, one entry per CDR3 protein. The profile covers 350,000 to 400,000 distinct CDR3 sequences, with more than 13% appearing a single time and 32% taken by the ten largest. The V gene's germline CDR1 is MNHNS and CDR2 SASEGT. V lost 5 bases, J lost 0 bases, and 16 bases lay in between. The CDR3 length is 16 residues.

Sequenced: blood. This rearrangement joins TRBV6-1 to TRBJ1-1; D is unclear. This TCR came from a woman aged 25 to 39 with Graves' hyperthyroidism. For the CDR3, the DNA is TGTGCCAGCAGTCAAGGGTCCACCCGCATGAACACTGAAGCTTTCTTT. It specifies CASSQGSTRMNTEAFF.